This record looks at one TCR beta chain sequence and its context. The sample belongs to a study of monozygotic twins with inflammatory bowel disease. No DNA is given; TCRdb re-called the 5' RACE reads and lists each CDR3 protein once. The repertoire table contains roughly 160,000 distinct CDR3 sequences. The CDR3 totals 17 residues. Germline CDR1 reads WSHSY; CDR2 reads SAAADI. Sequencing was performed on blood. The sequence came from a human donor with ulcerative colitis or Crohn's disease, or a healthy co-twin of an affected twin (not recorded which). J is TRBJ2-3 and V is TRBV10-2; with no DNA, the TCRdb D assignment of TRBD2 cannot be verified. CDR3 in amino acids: CASSELGGGAVADTQYF.